One sample yielded the 14 T cell receptor beta chains listed below, sequenced in a study of shared clonotypes between healthy human individuals (TCRdb year 2020). The library relied on the immunoSEQ multiplex PCR assay. The immuneACCESS repertoire file appears here via TCRdb, limited to in-frame rearrangements. These files lack a portion of the clones; in checked studies, under half of the deficit traces to unresolved V genes, and the cause of the others is not known. In this sample the table shows more than 2,000,000 clones, over 85% of which occur a single time. The ten largest account for about 0.41% of the sample. The sequenced material came from naive CD4+ T cells from PBMCs. The intended sense of this specimen's cell subset or site label: CD45RA+ positively selected. These receptors came from a man aged 18-30 years in good health. Some clones in this sample may be carry-over from other donors' samples.

Worth noting for this clone: The sample has other DNA sequences that encode this CDR3 too. The CDR3 DNA follows: TGTGCCAGCAGCTTAGGCCCCAGCTCCTACAATGAGCAGTTCTTC. Encoded protein: CASSLGPSSYNEQFF. V is TRBV7-2 and J is TRBJ2-1; no clear D. The length of the CDR3 is 15 residues. The V gene lost 1 base and the J gene lost 0 bases, with 7 bases spanning the gap. Germline V CDR1 and CDR2: SGHTA, FQGNSA.

This clone occurred once. The V and J genes are TRBV29-1 and TRBJ2-2; 9 nucleotides line up with TRBD2. The CDR3 is 16 amino acids. J was trimmed by 5 bases and V by 6 bases; bases with no gene match: 13. From germline, CDR1 is SQVTM and CDR2 ANQGSEA. The CDR3 region has the DNA TGCAGCGTGGCCACTTTAGCGGGAGTGGGAACCGGGGAGCTGTTTTTT. Translating gives CSVATLAGVGTGELFF.

V is TRBV5-1 and J is TRBJ1-5; TRBD1 matches 7 bases. V lost 4 bases to trimming and J lost 5 bases; unmatched junction nucleotides: 3. This CDR3 is 13 amino acids long. CDR1 is SGHRS and CDR2 is YFSETQ in the germline V gene. The CDR3 sequence is CASSADRDQPQHF. For the CDR3, the DNA is TGCGCCAGCAGCGCAGACAGGGATCAGCCCCAGCATTTT.

J is TRBJ2-3 and V is TRBV28, with D unresolved. V lost 6 bases, J lost 6 bases, and 13 bases lay in between. Germline V gene lookup returns CDR1 MDHEN and CDR2 SYDVKM. This CDR3 spans 13 amino acids. The CDR3 DNA follows: TGTGCCAGCAGCTTGGGGAAAGGGGATACGCAGTATTTT. As protein: CASSLGKGDTQYF.

Details on this clone: This CDR3 is also generated by other DNA sequences in the sample. This chain connects TRBV15 to TRBJ2-1; D uncertain. The germline V and J ends were trimmed by 1 base and 7 bases, with 5 bases remaining between them. Germline V gene lookup returns CDR1 LNHNV and CDR2 YYDKDF (reference sequence). The CDR3 covers 12 residues. CDR3 loop: CATSRGRNEQFF. CDR3 bases: TGTGCCACCAGCAGAGGACGGAATGAGCAGTTCTTC.

The genes are TRBV2 and TRBJ2-3; unclear D gene. In germline, CDR1 is SNHLY, CDR2 FYNNEI. This CDR3 comprises 13 residues. V lost 6 bases and J lost 5, with 12 bases in between. The CDR3 nucleotides read TGTGCCAGCAGAAATACCTTCCGAGATACGCAGTATTTT. As protein: CASRNTFRDTQYF.

The chain is built from TRBV4-2 and TRBJ2-3, with a weak D call TRBD2 (6 bases). V shed 3 bases and J shed 3 bases, with 19 bases lying between them. The CDR3 is made up of 17 amino acids. Germline V gene sequence: CDR1 LGHNA, CDR2 YNFKEQ. The CDR3 DNA sequence: TGTGCCAGCAGCCAGCCGGGCGGGGCCGGTTCTACAGATACGCAGTATTTT. Amino acid sequence: CASSQPGGAGSTDTQYF.

The genes are TRBV14 and TRBJ2-7; D is undetermined. Germline V gene lookup returns CDR1 SGHDN and CDR2 FVKESK. The CDR3 extends over 16 amino acids. Trimming removed 1 base at V and 4 bases at J, with 17 bases between. CDR3 loop: CASSQVWATTRYEQYF. DNA of the CDR3: TGTGCCAGCAGCCAAGTTTGGGCGACCACCCGATACGAGCAGTACTTC.

The J gene is TRBJ1-2, the V gene TRBV5-1; 7 bases match TRBD1. J was trimmed by 1 base and V by 1 base; bases with no gene match: 10. The CDR3 length is 17 residues. CDR1 is SGHRS and CDR2 is YFSETQ in the germline V gene. The DNA for the CDR3 is TGCGCCAGCAGCTTGAATATTATGACAGGGAGTAACTATGGCTACACCTTC. Its translation is CASSLNIMTGSNYGYTF.

This clone has just one count. The rearrangement links TRBV9 to TRBJ2-1, with TRBD2 matching over 10 bases. J was trimmed by 7 bases and V by 1 base; bases with no gene match: 8. The CDR3 totals 16 residues. Germline V gene data show CDR1 as SGDLS and CDR2 as YYNGEE. CDR3 amino acids: CASSVRLAGDGNEQFF. CDR3 DNA: TGTGCCAGCAGCGTACGGCTAGCGGGAGATGGAAATGAGCAGTTCTTC.

The chain carries TRBV28 and TRBJ1-2, with TRBD1 as a possible D gene (6 bases). The CDR3 totals 15 residues. The germline CDR1 and CDR2 sequences are MDHEN and SYDVKM. The germline V and J ends were trimmed by 4 bases and 2 bases, with 14 bases remaining between them. In nucleotides, the CDR3 is TGTGCCAGCAGTTCTTGGGCAGGGGAAAACTATGGCTACACCTTC. Residues: CASSSWAGENYGYTF.

The chain combines TRBV6-4 with TRBJ2-6; unclear D gene. In germline, CDR1 is MRHNA, CDR2 SNTAGT. This CDR3 comprises 14 residues. Deletions cut 2 bases from V and 0 bases from J, with 2 bases between. CDR3 in amino acids: CASSDNSGANVLTF. CDR3 bases: TGTGCCAGCAGTGACAACTCTGGGGCCAACGTCCTGACTTTC.

V gene TRBV5-4 combines with J gene TRBJ2-7; 10 bases match TRBD1. Germline CDR1 is SGHNT and CDR2 is YYREEE (reference sequence). V lost 1 base to trimming and J lost 5 bases; unmatched junction nucleotides: 6. The CDR3 contains 15 residues. The CDR3 coding sequence is TGTGCCAGCAGCTTGTGGATAGGGACAGGGGACGAGCAGTACTTC. Amino acid sequence: CASSLWIGTGDEQYF. Full variable domain (missing parts from reference TRBV5-4 and TRBJ2-7): ETGVTQSPTHLIKTRGQQVTLRCSSQSGHNTVSWYQQALGQGPQFIFQYYREEENGRGNFPPRFSGLQFPNYSSELNVNALELDDSALYLCASSLWIGTGDEQYFGPGTRLTVT.

The V call is TRBV7-2, the J call TRBJ2-1; 7 bases map to TRBD1. The CDR3 sequence is 16 residues long. The V and J ends lost 3 bases and 1 base, in that order; junction bases with no gene match: 6. CDR1 is SGHTA, CDR2 FQGNSA, per germline. The CDR3 coding sequence is TGTGCCAGCAGCTTCGGACAGGCGAGGTCCTACAATGAGCAGTTCTTC. Encoded protein: CASSFGQARSYNEQFF.